This T cell receptor (beta chain) was documented in a study of early T cells in non-severe SARS-CoV-2 infection. This clonotype was found a few times. Its specificity is not known. Unique molecular identifiers were affixed to single, distinct cDNA molecules. TCRdb fed the 5' RACE reads into MiXCR, producing one record per CDR3 protein. The repertoire holds roughly 17,000 distinct CDR3 sequences, with approximately 4.7% as singletons. The CDR3 is 15 amino acids. With 1 base removed from V and 4 bases from J, the gap between germline ends came to 10 bases. Germline assignment: CDR1 SGHAT and CDR2 FQNNGV. Overall study results and limits: Clonotype matching in VDJdb favored anti-spike CD8 responses and did not capture private and CD4 specificities.

Sequenced sample: whole blood. The chain uses TRBV11-2 and TRBJ2-2; no clear D gene. This receptor was identified in an adult who was a healthcare worker with PCR-confirmed SARS-CoV-2 infection or an uninfected control (not recorded which). CDR3 sequence: CASSLGDFGTGELFF. CDR3 nucleotide sequence: TGTGCCAGCAGCTTAGGAGACTTCGGCACCGGGGAGCTGTTTTTT. The variable domain in full, with the rest retrieved from reference TRBV11-2 and TRBJ2-2, is EAGVAQSPRYKIIEKRQSVAFWCNPISGHATLYWYQQILGQGPKLLIQFQNNGVVDDSQLPKDRFSAERLKGVDSTLKIQPAKLEDSAVYLCASSLGDFGTGELFFGEGSRLTVL.